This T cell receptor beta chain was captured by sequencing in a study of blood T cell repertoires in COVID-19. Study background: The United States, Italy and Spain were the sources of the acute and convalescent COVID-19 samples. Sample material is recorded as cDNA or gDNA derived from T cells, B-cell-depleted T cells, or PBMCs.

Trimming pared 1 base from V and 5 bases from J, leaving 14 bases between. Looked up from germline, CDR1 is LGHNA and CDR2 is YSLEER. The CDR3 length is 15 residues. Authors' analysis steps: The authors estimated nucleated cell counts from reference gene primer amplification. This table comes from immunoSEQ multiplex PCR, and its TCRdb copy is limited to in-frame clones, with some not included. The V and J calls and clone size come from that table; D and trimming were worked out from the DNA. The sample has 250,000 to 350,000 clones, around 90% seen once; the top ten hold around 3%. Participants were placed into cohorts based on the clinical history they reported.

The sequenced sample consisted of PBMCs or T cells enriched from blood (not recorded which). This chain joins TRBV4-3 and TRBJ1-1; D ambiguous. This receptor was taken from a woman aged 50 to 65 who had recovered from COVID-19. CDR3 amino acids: CASSQVALSVTEAFF. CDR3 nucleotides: TGCGCCAGCAGCCAAGTTGCATTGTCGGTGACTGAAGCTTTCTTT.